These 30 T cell receptor beta chains were sequenced from one sample in a study of blood T cell repertoires in COVID-19. The method was immunoSEQ multiplex PCR; TCRdb's version includes in-frame clones alone and lacks a portion of them. This table has 190,000 or so clones, roughly 88% appearing once. Sequencing was performed on peripheral blood. Every receptor here comes from a woman in her 30s with acute or convalescent COVID-19.

A few counts support this clone. The chain is built from TRBV6-1 and TRBJ2-2, with D uncertain. Germline V gene data show CDR1 as MNHNS and CDR2 as SASEGT. The V gene lost 5 bases and the J gene lost 1 base, with 8 bases spanning the gap. The CDR3 extends over 14 amino acids. The CDR3 spells CASSFLRNTGELFF. CDR3 bases: TGTGCCAGCAGTTTTCTGAGGAACACCGGGGAGCTGTTTTTT.

This chain connects TRBV18 to TRBJ1-3, with D hard to call. V lost 3 bases, J lost 3 bases, and 18 bases lay in between. Germline CDR1 reads KGHSH; CDR2 reads LQKENI. The CDR3 is made up of 17 amino acids. This chain's CDR3 is CASSPLSLLNDGNTIYF. CDR3 DNA sequence: TGTGCCAGCTCACCTTTAAGCCTACTGAACGATGGAAACACCATATATTTT.

The chain couples TRBV12-3 or TRBV12-4 to TRBJ1-3, with D possibly TRBD1 on 5 matching bases. The V end was cut by 7 bases, the J end by 7 bases, with 11 bases between. CDR3 length equals 12 residues. CDR3 sequence reads: CASTGTFNTIYF. The DNA for the CDR3 is TGTGCCAGCACCGGGACTTTTAACACCATATATTTT.

The gene calls are TRBV12-5 and TRBJ2-2; D perhaps matches TRBD2 (7 bases). The CDR3 has 16 residues. Germline CDR1 LGHNT, CDR2 FRNRAP. Trimming shortened V by 5 bases and J by 2 bases, and 15 bases separated the two germline ends. CDR3 amino acids: CASGLLRGGNTGELFF. The CDR3 region has the DNA TGTGCTAGTGGTCTCCTGAGGGGGGGCAACACCGGGGAGCTGTTTTTT.

This rearrangement joins TRBV5-1 to TRBJ2-2, with D tentatively TRBD2 (6 bases). Trimming removed 3 bases from V and 3 bases from J, with 12 bases in between. The CDR3 is made up of 15 amino acids. Germline loops: CDR1 SGHRS, CDR2 YFSETQ. The CDR3 here is CASSSREDDTGELFF. In DNA, the CDR3 is TGCGCCAGCAGCTCCAGGGAGGACGACACCGGGGAGCTGTTTTTT.

The chain carries TRBV5-1 and TRBJ1-4; 7 bases map to TRBD1. Unmatched junction bases numbered 3, after V lost 4 bases and J lost 3 bases. Germline V gene sequence: CDR1 SGHRS, CDR2 YFSETQ. The CDR3 is 14 residues long. The CDR3 is CASSLGQPNEKLFF. The CDR3 DNA reads as TGCGCCAGCAGCCTGGGACAGCCTAATGAAAAACTGTTTTTT.

The V gene is TRBV3-1 (or the pseudogene TRBV3-2), the J gene TRBJ1-4; maybe TRBD1 (5 bases). This CDR3 is 12 amino acids long. V shed 6 bases and J shed 11 bases, with 13 bases lying between them. CDR1 is LGHDT, CDR2 YNNKEL, per germline (reference sequence). The CDR3 loop reads CASRQALGKLFF. CDR3 nucleotide sequence: TGTGCCAGCAGACAGGCCCTCGGGAAACTGTTTTTT.

The chain combines TRBV28 with TRBJ1-5; D is uncertain. Trimming took off 7 bases at V and 7 bases at J, with 11 bases between the two ends. Germline assignment: CDR1 MDHEN and CDR2 SYDVKM. The CDR3 has 12 residues. The CDR3 DNA is TGTGCCAGCAAAGTTTCCGAGCAGCCCCAGCATTTT. Residues: CASKVSEQPQHF.

V gene TRBV3-1 (or the pseudogene TRBV3-2) combines with J gene TRBJ2-1, with D unclear. Germline V gives CDR1 LGHDT, CDR2 YNNKEL (reference sequence). The CDR3 contains 15 residues. V lost 2 bases and J 4 bases, leaving 12 bases between the germline ends. Here the CDR3 reads CASSQRRSGYNEQFF. DNA for the CDR3: TGTGCCAGCAGCCAACGCCGCTCAGGTTACAATGAGCAGTTCTTC.

The V gene is TRBV11-3, the J gene TRBJ2-1, with a weak D call TRBD2 (6 bases). The CDR3 is 17 amino acids. CDR1 is SGHNT, CDR2 YENEEA, per germline. V was cut by 3 bases and J by 0 bases, with 15 bases left in between. This CDR3 reads CASSLQRRALSYNEQFF. The CDR3 DNA reads as TGTGCCAGCAGCTTGCAGCGGAGGGCCCTCTCCTACAATGAGCAGTTCTTC.

The chain uses TRBV27 and TRBJ2-1, with 8 bases that match TRBD2. The CDR3 runs to 12 residues. Trimming at V came to 4 bases and at J to 11 bases, leaving 4 bases not matched to a gene. CDR1 is MNHEY, CDR2 SMNVEV, per germline (reference sequence). CDR3 loop: CASSSIAGQQFF. The CDR3 region has the DNA TGTGCCAGCAGTTCCATAGCGGGACAGCAGTTCTTC.

This chain joins TRBV28 and TRBJ2-1, with D possibly being TRBD1 (6 bases). The CDR3 contains 12 residues. The ends were cut back, 8 bases at V and 10 bases at J, with 15 bases in the middle. The V gene's germline CDR1 is MDHEN and CDR2 SYDVKM. The CDR3 protein is CASQRGSREQFF. CDR3 in DNA: TGTGCCAGCCAGAGGGGGTCCCGGGAGCAGTTCTTC.

This clone has a single count. The chain carries TRBV3-1 (or the pseudogene TRBV3-2) and TRBJ1-3; a weak D match, TRBD1 (5 bases). With 7 bases removed from V and 2 bases from J, the gap between germline ends came to 6 bases. Germline assignment: CDR1 LGHDT and CDR2 YNNKEL (reference sequence). This CDR3 is 12 amino acids long. CDR3 nucleotides: TGTGCCAGCACGGGGGCTGGAAACACCATATATTTT. Its translation: CASTGAGNTIYF.

This chain connects TRBV11-3 to TRBJ1-1; perhaps TRBD1 as D (6 bases). The V gene lost 5 bases and the J gene lost 3 bases, with 13 bases spanning the gap. The CDR3 runs to 14 residues. The germline V gene has CDR1 SGHNT and CDR2 YENEEA. CDR3 DNA sequence: TGTGCCAGCAGCCTTGAGGGGGTCGACACTGAAGCTTTCTTT. It yields the protein CASSLEGVDTEAFF.

V gene TRBV28 combines with J gene TRBJ2-1; 7 bases map to TRBD1. V shed 5 bases and J 0 bases; nucleotides not matched to a gene: 7. The CDR3 has 16 amino acids. Germline lookup yields CDR1 MDHEN and CDR2 SYDVKM. Here the CDR3 DNA reads TGTGCCAGCAGTCCCGTCTGGGACAGCTCCTACAATGAGCAGTTCTTC. This translates into CASSPVWDSSYNEQFF.

A single count supports this clone. V and J are TRBV3-1 (or the pseudogene TRBV3-2) and TRBJ1-1; D gene ambiguous. The germline V gene encodes CDR1 LGHDT and CDR2 YNNKEL (reference sequence). V lost 0 bases and J 14 bases, leaving 16 bases between the germline ends. The CDR3 contains 13 residues. The CDR3 protein is CASSQDILTSRFF. CDR3 nucleotides: TGTGCCAGCAGCCAAGATATTTTGACTAGTAGGTTCTTT.

V usage is TRBV6-1 and J usage is TRBJ2-1, with D hard to call. The CDR3 is made up of 14 amino acids. Trimming took off 3 bases at V and 8 bases at J, with 14 bases between the two ends. In germline, CDR1 is MNHNS, CDR2 SASEGT. The CDR3 loop reads CASSDRRFLDEQFF. Here the CDR3 DNA reads TGTGCCAGCAGTGACAGAAGATTTTTGGATGAGCAGTTCTTC.

J is TRBJ1-1 and V is TRBV28; D ambiguous. The germline V gene encodes CDR1 MDHEN and CDR2 SYDVKM. V was cut by 3 bases and J by 5 bases, with 13 bases left in between. This CDR3 has 14 residues. The CDR3 DNA reads TGTGCCAGCAGTTTCCCTCTAGATGGGACTGAAGCTTTCTTT. This gives the protein CASSFPLDGTEAFF. Variable domain in full (rest from reference TRBV28 and TRBJ1-1): DVKVTQSSRYLVKRTGEKVFLECVQDMDHENMFWYRQDPGLGLRLIYFSYDVKMKEKGDIPEGYSVSREKKERFSLILESASTNQTSMYLCASSFPLDGTEAFFGQGTRLTVV.

V and J are TRBV18 and TRBJ2-1; unclear D gene. Trimming left V 1 base short and J 7 bases short, with 5 bases between. CDR1 and CDR2 (germline): KGHSH, LQKENI. There are 12 residues in the CDR3. The CDR3 bases are TGTGCCAGCTCACCACGGAGAAATGAGCAGTTCTTC. Translation: CASSPRRNEQFF.

The rearrangement joins TRBV15 to TRBJ2-2; D unclear. The length of the CDR3 is 13 residues. From germline, CDR1 is LNHNV and CDR2 YYDKDF (reference sequence). Trimming cost V 5 bases and J 8 bases, with 12 bases left between them. In DNA form, the CDR3 reads TGTGCCACCAGCGATAGACTTGGGGGGGAGCTGTTTTTT. Translated: CATSDRLGGELFF.

V usage is TRBV6-5 and J usage is TRBJ2-1; 12 bases are a match to TRBD2. Germline-derived CDR1 and CDR2 are MNHEY and SVGAGI. The CDR3 totals 15 residues. The J segment lost 6 bases and the V segment lost 6 bases, leaving 6 bases of the junction unmatched. The CDR3: CASRRTSGAFNEQFF. For the CDR3, the DNA is TGTGCCAGCAGGCGGACTAGCGGGGCATTCAATGAGCAGTTCTTC.

The V and J genes are TRBV7-2 and TRBJ2-1, with D tentatively TRBD2 (5 bases). The CDR3 consists of 14 residues. CDR1 and CDR2 from the germline V gene are SGHTA and FQGNSA. V shed 5 bases and J shed 7 bases, with 15 bases lying between them. The CDR3 nucleotides are TGTGCCAGCAGCCTCGTCGGTAGCGAGAATGAGCAGTTCTTC. It is translated as CASSLVGSENEQFF.

This clone has ten or more counts. The chain joins TRBV5-1 to TRBJ2-1; 11 bases map to TRBD2. The trim removed 6 bases at V and 7 bases at J, leaving 6 bases unmatched. The length of the CDR3 is 14 residues. Germline V gene sequence: CDR1 SGHRS, CDR2 YFSETQ. The CDR3 region is CASKGTSGLNEQFF. In nucleotides, the CDR3 is TGCGCCAGCAAGGGGACTAGCGGCCTGAATGAGCAGTTCTTC.

The chain employs TRBV15 and TRBJ2-1, with TRBD2 identical over 11 bases. Germline V lookup: CDR1 LNHNV, CDR2 YYDKDF (reference sequence). The CDR3 extends over 16 amino acids. With V trimmed by 2 bases and J by 5 bases, 5 bases remained unmatched. CDR3 nucleotide sequence: TGTGCCACCAGCAGACTCGGGACTAGCGGTAACAATGAGCAGTTCTTC. It yields the protein CATSRLGTSGNNEQFF.

The V gene is TRBV7-2, the J gene TRBJ2-1; 8 bases are shared with TRBD2. Per the germline V gene, CDR1 is SGHTA and CDR2 is FQGNSA. Unmatched junction bases numbered 8, after V lost 1 base and J lost 9 bases. CDR3 length: 15 residues. In DNA form, the CDR3 reads TGTGCCAGCAGCTTAGGGGGACTAGGGTTCGGTGAGCAGTTCTTC. Translation gives CASSLGGLGFGEQFF. The variable domain in full, with the rest retrieved from reference TRBV7-2 and TRBJ2-1, is GAGVSQSPSNKVTEKGKDVELRCDPISGHTALYWYRQSLGQGLEFLIYFQGNSAPDKSGLPSDRFSAERTGGSVSTLTIQRTQQEDSAVYLCASSLGGLGFGEQFFGPGTRLTVL.

The chain couples TRBV20-1 to TRBJ2-3; no firm D call. V lost 3 bases to trimming and J lost 6 bases, with 13 bases between them. CDR3 length: 13 amino acids. Per germline, CDR1 DFQATT and CDR2 SNEGSKA (reference sequence). CDR3 protein: CSASTASIDTQYF. The DNA of the CDR3 is TGCAGTGCTAGTACCGCCAGTATTGATACGCAGTATTTT.

Points on this clone: Sequence at one end of the junction differs from germline and may be a read error. V and J are TRBV3-1 (or the pseudogene TRBV3-2) and TRBJ2-1, with a possible D match to TRBD2 (6 bases). This CDR3 has 12 residues. The V gene's germline CDR1 is LGHDT and CDR2 YNNKEL (reference sequence). In DNA, the CDR3 is TGTGCCAGCAGCCAAGGCGGGACCGGACGCCTCTTC. Its protein is CASSQGGTGRLF.

The V gene is TRBV21-1, the J gene TRBJ2-7; the table calls TRBD1, which could not be checked here. TRBV21-1 is an annotated pseudogene. The CDR3 is made up of 15 amino acids. As DNA, the CDR3 is TGTGCCAGCAGCAAACGACAGGGGAGTTCCTACGAGCAGTACTTC. It specifies CASSKRQGSSYEQYF.

This chain links TRBV18 with TRBJ1-1; TRBD1 agrees at 7 bases. The V segment lost 10 bases and the J segment 6 bases; nucleotides outside the gene matches: 11. This CDR3 comprises 13 residues. In germline, CDR1 is KGHSH, CDR2 LQKENI. The chain's CDR3 is CATARDRPSEAFF. CDR3 coding DNA: TGTGCCACCGCCCGGGACAGACCTTCTGAAGCTTTCTTT.

V usage is TRBV27 and J usage is TRBJ1-2, with D possibly being TRBD1 (6 bases). Looked up from germline, CDR1 is MNHEY and CDR2 is SMNVEV (reference sequence). The CDR3 loop spans 15 amino acids. V was shortened by 2 bases and J by 3 bases, with 13 bases between the two germline ends. CDR3 sequence reads: CASSLRRDTDYGYTF. The CDR3 DNA reads as TGTGCCAGCAGTTTACGCCGGGACACTGACTATGGCTACACCTTC.